This T cell receptor beta chain was found in a study of control samples from healthy donors and cancer patients. Concerning this clone: Its ends do not fully match the called genes, so a read error is possible. The identical CDR3 is also encoded by other nucleotide sequences in the sample.

Assay: immunoSEQ multiplex PCR; the TCRdb copy retains only in-frame clones and omits some. Among 95,000 to 110,000 clones listed, roughly 90% were seen once. Germline V gene sequence: CDR1 DFQATT, CDR2 SNEGSKA (reference sequence). The CDR3 is 11 amino acids. The chain couples TRBV20-1 to TRBJ1-2; no clear D gene. The source material was PBMCs. The receptor comes from a man aged 55 to 70 with lung cancer. As DNA, the CDR3 is TGCAGCGCTAGATCCCTCGAAGGCTACACCTTC. This sequence encodes CSARSLEGYTF.